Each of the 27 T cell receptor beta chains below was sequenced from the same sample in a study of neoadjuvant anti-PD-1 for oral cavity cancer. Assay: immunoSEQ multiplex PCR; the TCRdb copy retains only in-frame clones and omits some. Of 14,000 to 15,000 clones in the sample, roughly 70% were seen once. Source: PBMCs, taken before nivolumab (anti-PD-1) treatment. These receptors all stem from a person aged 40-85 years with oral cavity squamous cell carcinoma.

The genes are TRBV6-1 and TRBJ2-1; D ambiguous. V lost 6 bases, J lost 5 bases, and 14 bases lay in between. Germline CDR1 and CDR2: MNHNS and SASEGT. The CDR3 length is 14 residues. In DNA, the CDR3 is TGTGCCAGCAGGGAAATATTGGGTAACAATGAGCAGTTCTTC. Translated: CASREILGNNEQFF.

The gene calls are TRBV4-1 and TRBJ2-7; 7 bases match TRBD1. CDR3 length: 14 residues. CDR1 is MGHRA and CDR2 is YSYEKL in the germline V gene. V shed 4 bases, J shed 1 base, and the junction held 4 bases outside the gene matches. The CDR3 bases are TGCGCCAGCAGCCCCTGGGACAGATCCTACGAGCAGTACTTC. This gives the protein CASSPWDRSYEQYF.

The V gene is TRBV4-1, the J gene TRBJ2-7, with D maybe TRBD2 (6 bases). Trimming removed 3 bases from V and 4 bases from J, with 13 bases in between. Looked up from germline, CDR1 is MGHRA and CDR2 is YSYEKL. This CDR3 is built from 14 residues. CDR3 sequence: CASSQGDGRYEQYF. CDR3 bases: TGCGCCAGCAGCCAGGGCGACGGGAGATACGAGCAGTACTTC.

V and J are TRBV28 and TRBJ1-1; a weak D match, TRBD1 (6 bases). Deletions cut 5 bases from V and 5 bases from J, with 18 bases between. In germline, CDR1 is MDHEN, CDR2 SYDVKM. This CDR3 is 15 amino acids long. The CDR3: CASSNRETGRTEAFF. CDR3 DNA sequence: TGTGCCAGCAGTAATAGGGAGACAGGTCGGACTGAAGCTTTCTTT.

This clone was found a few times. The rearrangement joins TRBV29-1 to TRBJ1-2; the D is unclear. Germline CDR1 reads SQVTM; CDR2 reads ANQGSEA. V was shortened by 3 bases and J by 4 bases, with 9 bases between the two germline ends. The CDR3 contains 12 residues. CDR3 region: CSVDLVRYGYTF. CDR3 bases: TGCAGCGTTGATTTGGTACGCTATGGCTACACCTTC.

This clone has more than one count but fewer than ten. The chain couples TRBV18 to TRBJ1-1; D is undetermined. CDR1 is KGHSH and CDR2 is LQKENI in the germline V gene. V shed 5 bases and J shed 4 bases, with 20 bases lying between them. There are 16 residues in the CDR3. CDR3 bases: TGTGCCAGCTCAATCGCAGCCCTCGGGAGGGCCACTGAAGCTTTCTTT. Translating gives CASSIAALGRATEAFF.

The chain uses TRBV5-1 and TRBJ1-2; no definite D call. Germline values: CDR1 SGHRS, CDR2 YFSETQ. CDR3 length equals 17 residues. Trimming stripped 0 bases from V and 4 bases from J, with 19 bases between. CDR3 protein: CASSLGPRREEAYGYTF. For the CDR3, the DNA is TGCGCCAGCAGCTTGGGGCCCCGACGGGAAGAGGCCTATGGCTACACCTTC.

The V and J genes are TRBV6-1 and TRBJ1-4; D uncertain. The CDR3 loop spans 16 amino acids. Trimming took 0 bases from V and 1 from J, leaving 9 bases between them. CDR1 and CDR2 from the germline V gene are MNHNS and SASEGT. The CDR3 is CASSEARSRTNEKLFF. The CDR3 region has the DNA TGTGCCAGCAGTGAAGCGCGATCCAGAACTAATGAAAAACTGTTTTTT.

The CDR3 DNA reads TGTGCCAGCAGCCGGGTAGAGTTTGCGGATACGCAGTATTTT. Amino acid sequence: CASSRVEFADTQYF. The chain employs TRBV6-6 and TRBJ2-3; D call uncertain. The germline CDR1 and CDR2 sequences are MNHNY and SVGAGI (reference sequence). The CDR3 is 14 amino acids. V was cut by 6 bases and J by 6 bases, with 16 bases left in between.

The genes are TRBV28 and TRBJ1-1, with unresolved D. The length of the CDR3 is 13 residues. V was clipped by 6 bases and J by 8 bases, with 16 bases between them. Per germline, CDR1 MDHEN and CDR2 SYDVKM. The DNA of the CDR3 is TGTGCCAGCAGCCCAGGCCTCCACCGCGAAGCTTTCTTT. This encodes CASSPGLHREAFF.

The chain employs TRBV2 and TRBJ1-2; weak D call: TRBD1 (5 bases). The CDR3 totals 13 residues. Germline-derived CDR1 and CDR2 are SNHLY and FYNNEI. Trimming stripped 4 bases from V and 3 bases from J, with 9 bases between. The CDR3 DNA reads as TGTGCCAGCAGTGGGGACGGAGACTATGGCTACACCTTC. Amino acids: CASSGDGDYGYTF.

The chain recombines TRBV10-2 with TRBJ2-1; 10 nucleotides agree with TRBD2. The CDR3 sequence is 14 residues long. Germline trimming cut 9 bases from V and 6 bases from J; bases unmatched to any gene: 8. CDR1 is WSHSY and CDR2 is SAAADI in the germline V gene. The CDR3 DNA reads TGCGCCAGTTCGACTAGCGGGTTTTCCAATGAGCAGTTCTTC. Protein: CASSTSGFSNEQFF.

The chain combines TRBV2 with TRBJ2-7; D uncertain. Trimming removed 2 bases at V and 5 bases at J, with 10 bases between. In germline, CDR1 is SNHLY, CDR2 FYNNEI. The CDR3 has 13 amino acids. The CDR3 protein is CASSERQWDEQYF. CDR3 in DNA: TGTGCCAGCAGTGAACGGCAATGGGACGAGCAGTACTTC.

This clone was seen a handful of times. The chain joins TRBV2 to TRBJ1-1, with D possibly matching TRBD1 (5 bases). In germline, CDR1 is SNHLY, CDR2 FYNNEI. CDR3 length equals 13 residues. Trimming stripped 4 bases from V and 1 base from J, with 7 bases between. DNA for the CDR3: TGTGCCAGCAGTGGGGGGGGGAACACTGAAGCTTTCTTT. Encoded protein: CASSGGGNTEAFF.

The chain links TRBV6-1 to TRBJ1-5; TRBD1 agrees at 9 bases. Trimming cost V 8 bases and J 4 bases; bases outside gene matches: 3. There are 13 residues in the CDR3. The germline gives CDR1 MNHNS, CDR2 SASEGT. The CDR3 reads CASVTGGNQPQHF. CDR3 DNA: TGTGCCAGCGTGACAGGGGGAAATCAGCCCCAGCATTTT.

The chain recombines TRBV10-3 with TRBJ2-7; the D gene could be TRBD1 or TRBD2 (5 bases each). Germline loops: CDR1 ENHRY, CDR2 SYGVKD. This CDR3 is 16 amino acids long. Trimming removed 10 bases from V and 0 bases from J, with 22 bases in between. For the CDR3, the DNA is TGTGCCACCACTACGTGGGACCACAGGAGCTCCTACGAGCAGTACTTC. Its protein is CATTTWDHRSSYEQYF.

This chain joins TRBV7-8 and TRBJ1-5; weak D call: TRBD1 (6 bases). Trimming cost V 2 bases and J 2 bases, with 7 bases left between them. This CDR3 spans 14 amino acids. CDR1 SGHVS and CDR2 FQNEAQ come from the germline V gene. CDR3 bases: TGTGCCAGCAGCTTAAGACAGGGCAATCAGCCCCAGCATTTT. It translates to CASSLRQGNQPQHF.

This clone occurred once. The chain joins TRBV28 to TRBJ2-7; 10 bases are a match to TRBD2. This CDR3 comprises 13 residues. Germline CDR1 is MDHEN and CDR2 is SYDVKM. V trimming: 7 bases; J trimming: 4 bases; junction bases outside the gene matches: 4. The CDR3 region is CASTAGGRYEQYF. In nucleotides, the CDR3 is TGTGCCAGCACAGCGGGAGGGAGGTACGAGCAGTACTTC.

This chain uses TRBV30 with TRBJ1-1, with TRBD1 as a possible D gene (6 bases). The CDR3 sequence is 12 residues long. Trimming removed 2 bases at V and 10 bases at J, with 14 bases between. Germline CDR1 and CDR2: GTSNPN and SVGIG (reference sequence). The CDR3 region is CAWSTGGRTAFF. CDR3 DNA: TGTGCCTGGAGTACCGGGGGCCGCACAGCTTTCTTT.

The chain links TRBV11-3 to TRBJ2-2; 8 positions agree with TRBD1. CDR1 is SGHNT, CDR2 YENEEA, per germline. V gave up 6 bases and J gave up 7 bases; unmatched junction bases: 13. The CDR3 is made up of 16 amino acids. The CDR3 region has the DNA TGTGCCAGCAGTCCCGCAGGGGGCGCTGGGGTCGGGGAGCTGTTTTTT. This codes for CASSPAGGAGVGELFF.

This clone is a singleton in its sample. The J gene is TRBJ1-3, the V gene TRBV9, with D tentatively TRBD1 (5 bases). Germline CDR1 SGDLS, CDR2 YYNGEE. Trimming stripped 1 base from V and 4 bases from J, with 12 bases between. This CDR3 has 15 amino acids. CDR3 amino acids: CASSVWAGTGNTIYF. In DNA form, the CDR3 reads TGTGCCAGCAGCGTATGGGCAGGGACCGGAAACACCATATATTTT.

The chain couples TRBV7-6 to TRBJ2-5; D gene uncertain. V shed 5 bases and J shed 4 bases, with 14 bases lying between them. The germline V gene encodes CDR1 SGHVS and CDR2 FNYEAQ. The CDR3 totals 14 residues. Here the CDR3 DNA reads TGTGCCAGCAGCCCAAACGCGGAGCGAGAGACCCAGTACTTC. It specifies CASSPNAERETQYF.

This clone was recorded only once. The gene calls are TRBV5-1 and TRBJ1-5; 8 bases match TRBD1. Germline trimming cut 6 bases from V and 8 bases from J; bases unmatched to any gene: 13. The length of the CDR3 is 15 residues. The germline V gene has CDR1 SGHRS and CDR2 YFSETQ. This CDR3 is CASTPTGAPREPQHF. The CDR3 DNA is TGCGCCAGCACCCCGACAGGGGCCCCTAGGGAGCCCCAGCATTTT.

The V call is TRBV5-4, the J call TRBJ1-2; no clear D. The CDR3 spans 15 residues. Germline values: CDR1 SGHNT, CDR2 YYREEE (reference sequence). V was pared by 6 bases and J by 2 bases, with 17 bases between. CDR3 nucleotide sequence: TGTGCCAGCACCCCCACAGTTTCTGACAACTATGGCTACACCTTC. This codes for CASTPTVSDNYGYTF.

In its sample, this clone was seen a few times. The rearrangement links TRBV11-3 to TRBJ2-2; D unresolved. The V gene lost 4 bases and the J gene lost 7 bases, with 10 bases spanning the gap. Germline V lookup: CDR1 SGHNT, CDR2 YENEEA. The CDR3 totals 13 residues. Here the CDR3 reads CASSSGRGGELFF. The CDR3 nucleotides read TGTGCCAGCAGCTCCGGACGCGGCGGGGAGCTGTTTTTT.

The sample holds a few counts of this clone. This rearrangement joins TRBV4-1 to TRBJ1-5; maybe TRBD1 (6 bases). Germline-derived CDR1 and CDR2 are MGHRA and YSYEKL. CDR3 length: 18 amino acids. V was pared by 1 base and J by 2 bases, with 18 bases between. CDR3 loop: CASSQGSFIRQGNQPQHF. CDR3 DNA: TGCGCCAGCAGCCAAGGGTCCTTTATTCGACAGGGCAATCAGCCCCAGCATTTT.

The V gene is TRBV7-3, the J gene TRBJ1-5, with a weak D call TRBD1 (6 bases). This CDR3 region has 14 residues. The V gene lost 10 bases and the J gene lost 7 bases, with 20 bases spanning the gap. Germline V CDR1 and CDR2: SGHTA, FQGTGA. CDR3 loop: CANITGKEWQPQHF. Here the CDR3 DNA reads TGTGCCAACATAACAGGGAAGGAATGGCAGCCCCAGCATTTT.